One and the same sample provided the 14 T cell receptor beta chains below, sequenced in a study of shared clonotypes between healthy human individuals. Clones were sequenced by immunoSEQ multiplex PCR, and TCRdb holds only the in-frame ones, with some missing. The sample includes about 100,000 clones, approximately 70% of them seen just once. The sample taken for sequencing was memory CD8+ T cells sorted from blood. Subset given: CD45RO+ cells pooled with CCR7-negative TemRA cells. The receptors were sampled from a woman in her thirties in good health.

The chain couples TRBV19 to TRBJ2-7; either TRBD1 or TRBD2 may supply D (5 bases each). This CDR3 has 15 residues. V was clipped by 5 bases and J by 6 bases, with 20 bases between them. Germline CDR1 reads LNHDA; CDR2 reads SQIVND (reference sequence). CDR3 residues: CASSGAGVLPREQYF. As DNA, the CDR3 is TGTGCCAGTAGTGGGGCCGGGGTGTTACCCCGCGAGCAGTACTTC.

Comment on this clone: This likely stems from a read error, as it lies one base from a far larger clone. The V gene is TRBV6-5, the J gene TRBJ2-5, with 11 bases lining up with TRBD2. Losses at the gene ends were 6 bases for V and 2 bases for J; bases not matched to a gene: 5. This CDR3 spans 15 amino acids. Germline V CDR1 and CDR2: MNHEY, SVGAGI. The CDR3 sequence: CASSPGTSGQETQYF. CDR3 coding DNA: TGTGCCAGCAGCCCCGGGACTAGCGGACAAGAGACCCAGTACTTC.

This clone was seen many times. This chain joins TRBV7-1 and TRBJ1-5, with 7 bases identical to TRBD1. TRBV7-1 is reported as an ORF; its role is uncertain. This CDR3 is built from 15 residues. J gave up 2 bases and V 3 bases, and 4 bases lay outside the gene matches. This chain's CDR3 is CASSSTGSGNQPQHF. The DNA for the CDR3 is TGTGCCAGCAGCTCGACAGGGTCAGGCAATCAGCCCCAGCATTTT.

About this clone: A far larger clone is off by one base, so a read error is likely. The sample holds other DNA sequences that translate to the same CDR3. J is TRBJ1-1 and V is TRBV2, with no clear D. With 4 bases removed from V and 7 bases from J, the gap between germline ends came to 4 bases. The CDR3 is made up of 10 amino acids. Germline CDR1 reads SNHLY; CDR2 reads FYNNEI. This CDR3 reads CASSVGEAFF. In nucleotides, the CDR3 is TGTGCCAGCAGTGTAGGTGAAGCTTTCTTT.

V usage is TRBV6-5 and J usage is TRBJ2-5, with TRBD2 as a possible D gene (5 bases). Germline V gene data show CDR1 as MNHEY and CDR2 as SVGAGI. V lost 6 bases, J lost 5 bases, and 19 bases lay in between. The CDR3 spans 15 residues. The CDR3 bases are TGTGCCAGCAGGGCCCTTCTGGGATCGGGGGAGACCCAGTACTTC. Translation gives CASRALLGSGETQYF.

This chain links TRBV5-1 with TRBJ2-7, with TRBD1 matching over 9 bases. Germline CDR1 and CDR2: SGHRS and YFSETQ. The CDR3 is made up of 14 amino acids. V shed 4 bases and J 4 bases; nucleotides not matched to a gene: 6. This CDR3 reads CASSEDRGWYEQYF. CDR3 in DNA: TGCGCCAGCAGCGAGGACAGGGGTTGGTACGAGCAGTACTTC.

This chain connects TRBV6-6 to TRBJ2-7; the match to TRBD2 covers 11 bases. V lost 5 bases and J lost 6; bases outside the gene matches: 9. The germline V gene encodes CDR1 MNHNY and CDR2 SVGAGI (reference sequence). The length of the CDR3 is 15 residues. The CDR3 DNA follows: TGTGCCAGCAGTCCTGATATAGCGGGAGGGGTCGAGCAGTACTTC. Its translation: CASSPDIAGGVEQYF.

This clone was recorded many times. The chain carries TRBV6-5 and TRBJ2-7; D could derive from TRBD1 or TRBD2 (6 bases each). There are 15 residues in the CDR3. Trimming cost V 10 bases and J 5 bases, with 24 bases left between them. The germline gives CDR1 MNHEY, CDR2 SVGAGI. This CDR3 reads CATSEGDRELHEQYF. CDR3 DNA: TGTGCCACCTCCGAGGGGGATCGGGAGCTCCACGAGCAGTACTTC.

This sequence joins TRBV4-1 and TRBJ2-5, with D perhaps matching TRBD1 (6 bases). This CDR3 spans 16 amino acids. From germline, CDR1 is MGHRA and CDR2 YSYEKL. The V and J ends lost 3 bases and 7 bases respectively, with 21 bases between them. CDR3 region: CASSHGPSWLTGTQYF. CDR3 in DNA: TGCGCCAGCAGCCACGGGCCTAGCTGGTTGACAGGGACCCAGTACTTC.

The chain employs TRBV6-5 and TRBJ2-5, with 8 bases identical to TRBD1. The J call is in doubt because the DNA end fits TRBJ2-7 better. Germline V gene data show CDR1 as MNHEY and CDR2 as SVGAGI. The length of the CDR3 is 14 residues. The CDR3 loop is CASRLTGESYEQYF. As DNA, the CDR3 is TGTGCCAGCAGGTTGACAGGGGAAAGCTACGAGCAGTACTTC.

This clone was observed once. The chain links TRBV7-9 to TRBJ2-7; no firm D call. The CDR3 is made up of 14 amino acids. With 4 bases removed from V and 4 bases from J, the gap between germline ends came to 14 bases. Germline loops: CDR1 SEHNR, CDR2 FQNEAQ (reference sequence). The CDR3 region has the DNA TGTGCCAGCAGCTCCCCGAGTGGGGTTTACGAGCAGTACTTC. Encoded protein: CASSSPSGVYEQYF.

This clone ranks as large. This chain links TRBV6-1 with TRBJ2-7, with no clear D. The germline V gene encodes CDR1 MNHNS and CDR2 SASEGT. This CDR3 contains 15 residues. Trimming stripped 5 bases from V and 8 bases from J, with 22 bases between. The chain's CDR3 is CASSFDIPWDNKQYF. CDR3 bases: TGTGCCAGCAGTTTTGACATCCCTTGGGATAACAAGCAGTACTTC.

The chain links TRBV29-1 to TRBJ1-5, with D uncertain. The CDR3 spans 15 residues. Trimming removed 4 bases from V and 5 bases from J, with 18 bases in between. Per the germline V gene, CDR1 is SQVTM and CDR2 is ANQGSEA. For the CDR3, the DNA is TGCAGCGTTGCATCGGGTAAGGTGGCTGATCAGCCCCAGCATTTT. This sequence encodes CSVASGKVADQPQHF.

This clone was counted a single time. The chain recombines TRBV9 with TRBJ2-7; D perhaps matches TRBD2 (7 bases). CDR1 is SGDLS, CDR2 YYNGEE, per germline. The CDR3 spans 15 residues. V shed 0 bases and J shed 2 bases, with 12 bases lying between them. CDR3 in amino acids: CASSVAGGQPYEQYF. In nucleotides, the CDR3 is TGTGCCAGCAGCGTAGCGGGGGGACAACCCTACGAGCAGTACTTC.